Shown below are 25 T cell receptor beta chains from a single sample sequenced in a study of OX40 agonist ivuxolimab in advanced cancers. The library was prepared using the immunoSEQ multiplex PCR assay. Here the immuneACCESS table is served through TCRdb, limited to in-frame sequences with V and J called. Missing clones are a known gap in these copies; in checked studies unresolved V genes cover under half, and the rest lacks a known reason. The sample table contains 20,000 to 30,000 clones; only one count was recorded for around four fifths of them. The leading ten clones occupy roughly 12% of the sample. This sample comprised CD4+ or CD8+ T cells sorted from blood, obtained in a trial of the OX40 agonist ivuxolimab. Every receptor here comes from an adult with an advanced solid tumor such as melanoma, head and neck, liver or kidney cancer.

This clone was found a few times. The J gene is TRBJ1-6, the V gene TRBV6-5; D remains ambiguous. Germline V lookup: CDR1 MNHEY, CDR2 SVGAGI. The CDR3 spans 13 residues. Trimming cost V 2 bases and J 7 bases, with 6 bases left between them. CDR3 DNA: TGTGCCAGCAGTTACAAATGGAATTCACCCCTCCACTTT. The encoded protein is CASSYKWNSPLHF.

V is TRBV28 and J is TRBJ1-4, with 8 bases matching TRBD1. From germline, CDR1 is MDHEN and CDR2 SYDVKM. The CDR3 has 17 amino acids. Trimming removed 2 bases from V and 0 bases from J; junction bases left unmatched: 5. The DNA of the CDR3 is TGTGCCAGCAGTTTAGAGTACAGGGGGACAACTAATGAAAAACTGTTTTTT. It encodes CASSLEYRGTTNEKLFF.

This clone was picked up a small number of times. This sequence joins TRBV4-1 and TRBJ1-1; 9 bases match TRBD1. The germline V gene encodes CDR1 MGHRA and CDR2 YSYEKL. V lost 4 bases and J lost 1; bases outside the gene matches: 4. The CDR3 loop spans 15 amino acids. The CDR3: CASSPLGQGNTEAFF. The CDR3 DNA follows: TGCGCCAGCAGCCCCCTGGGACAGGGGAACACTGAAGCTTTCTTT.

This clone was seen just once. The chain links TRBV7-9 to TRBJ1-2; D gene ambiguous. CDR1 is SEHNR and CDR2 is FQNEAQ in the germline V gene (reference sequence). Trimming took 1 base from V and 0 from J, leaving 6 bases between them. The CDR3 sequence is 14 residues long. Here the CDR3 DNA reads TGTGCCAGCAGCTTAGGGGCACCTAACTATGGCTACACCTTC. Amino acid sequence: CASSLGAPNYGYTF.

This clone was observed a few times. The chain joins TRBV27 to TRBJ2-7; D is unclear. Germline lookup yields CDR1 MNHEY and CDR2 SMNVEV (reference sequence). Trimming removed 3 bases from V and 5 bases from J, with 8 bases in between. CDR3 length equals 12 residues. The CDR3 DNA is TGTGCCAGCAGTTTGAGTGGGGACGAGCAGTACTTC. Translated: CASSLSGDEQYF.

This chain joins TRBV2 and TRBJ1-2, with 7 nucleotides matching TRBD1. The germline gives CDR1 SNHLY, CDR2 FYNNEI. The CDR3 loop spans 13 amino acids. The J segment lost 3 bases and the V segment lost 11 bases, leaving 9 bases of the junction unmatched. The CDR3 bases are TGTGCCTCCCGGGAAGGGGGCGACTATGGCTACACCTTC. It specifies CASREGGDYGYTF.

The chain recombines TRBV7-9 with TRBJ2-5; D unresolved. This CDR3 spans 13 amino acids. V lost 3 bases to trimming and J lost 5 bases, with 10 bases between them. Germline V CDR1 and CDR2: SEHNR, FQNEAQ (reference sequence). The CDR3 nucleotides are TGTGCCAGCAGCTTCGAGGTTTGGGAGACCCAGTACTTC. Translation gives CASSFEVWETQYF.

The chain joins TRBV4-1 to TRBJ1-5; TRBD1 matches at 7 bases. Germline-derived CDR1 and CDR2 are MGHRA and YSYEKL. The CDR3 consists of 15 residues. The V and J ends lost 2 bases and 7 bases, in that order; junction bases with no gene match: 8. The CDR3 DNA reads as TGCGCCAGCAGCCAACGGGACAGCGGAAAACAGCCCCAGCATTTT. Its protein product is CASSQRDSGKQPQHF.

This clone rates as medium-sized. The gene calls are TRBV19 and TRBJ1-1; 7 bases line up with TRBD1. V lost 6 bases to trimming and J lost 3 bases; unmatched junction nucleotides: 7. There are 14 residues in the CDR3. From germline, CDR1 is LNHDA and CDR2 SQIVND (reference sequence). The CDR3 coding sequence is TGTGCCAGTAGCCCAGACAGGGAGGACACTGAAGCTTTCTTT. Encoded protein: CASSPDREDTEAFF.

The gene calls are TRBV5-6 and TRBJ2-5; TRBD2 is a possible D gene (5 bases). Germline V gene sequence: CDR1 SGHDT, CDR2 YYEEEE. The CDR3 is made up of 14 amino acids. Trimming pared 5 bases from V and 4 bases from J, leaving 15 bases between. CDR3 DNA: TGTGCCAGCAGTAACGGGGTCCGAGCAGAGACCCAGTACTTC. As protein: CASSNGVRAETQYF.

The chain recombines TRBV5-4 with TRBJ2-1; TRBD2 might be the D (7 bases). Germline CDR1 reads SGHNT; CDR2 reads YYREEE (reference sequence). The CDR3 sequence is 15 residues long. The V end was cut by 2 bases, the J end by 6 bases, with 15 bases between. The CDR3 region has the DNA TGTGCCAGCAGCTTAGAGGGGGGGGGAATCAATGAGCAGTTCTTC. It is translated as CASSLEGGGINEQFF.

The chain employs TRBV27 and TRBJ1-1, with D hard to call. CDR1 MNHEY and CDR2 SMNVEV come from the germline V gene (reference sequence). The CDR3 has 12 residues. Trimming took off 5 bases at V and 1 base at J, with 5 bases between the two ends. CDR3 DNA sequence: TGTGCCAGCAGTACCGGGAACACTGAAGCTTTCTTT. Its protein product is CASSTGNTEAFF.

This chain's CDR3 is CASSSDGVAKKLFF. In DNA, the CDR3 is TGTGCCAGCAGCTCGGACGGAGTGGCTAAAAAACTGTTTTTT. The rearrangement joins TRBV5-4 to TRBJ1-4; the D is unclear. V lost 3 bases, J lost 9 bases, and 15 bases lay in between. Germline loops: CDR1 SGHNT, CDR2 YYREEE (reference sequence). This CDR3 spans 14 amino acids.

CDR3 in DNA: TGCGCCAGCAGCTTAGACTGGGGTTCCTACAATGAGCAGTTCTTC. Its protein product is CASSLDWGSYNEQFF. The rearrangement uses TRBV5-1 and TRBJ2-1; D gene uncertain. The CDR3 is made up of 15 amino acids. V lost 2 bases to trimming and J lost 1 base, with 10 bases between them. Germline assignment: CDR1 SGHRS and CDR2 YFSETQ.

The chain combines TRBV7-6 with TRBJ2-3; D unresolved. The germline V gene encodes CDR1 SGHVS and CDR2 FNYEAQ. V was shortened by 5 bases and J by 1 base, with 10 bases between the two germline ends. The CDR3 is 14 residues long. CDR3 protein: CASSKFFGTDTQYF. The DNA of the CDR3 is TGTGCCAGCAGCAAATTTTTCGGCACAGATACGCAGTATTTT. Combining the CDR3 with reference TRBV7-6 and TRBJ2-3 gives the whole variable domain GAGVSQSPRYKVTKRGQDVALRCDPISGHVSLYWYRQALGQGPEFLTYFNYEAQQDKSGLPNDRFSAERPEGSISTLTIQRTEQRDSAMYRCASSKFFGTDTQYFGPGTRLTVL.

The genes are TRBV6-5 and TRBJ2-2, with a weak D call TRBD2 (5 bases). The CDR3 is 14 amino acids. V lost 0 bases to trimming and J lost 6 bases, with 8 bases between them. Germline assignment: CDR1 MNHEY and CDR2 SVGAGI. CDR3 nucleotide sequence: TGTGCCAGCAGTTACTCGATTAGCGCCGGGGAGCTGTTTTTT. This encodes CASSYSISAGELFF.

CDR3 nucleotides: TGTGCCAGCAGCTACCGAGAGAGGACAAGGGTTACCCCCGTAGGGAGCTCTGGGGCCAACGTCCTGACTTTC. Translation: CASSYRERTRVTPVGSSGANVLTF. The chain is built from TRBV12-1 and TRBJ2-6. TRBV12-1 is annotated as a pseudogene. The CDR3 length is 24 residues.

This clone was observed a single time. The chain joins TRBV7-2 to TRBJ2-1; 12 bases line up with TRBD2. CDR3 length: 15 residues. The trim removed 5 bases at V and 8 bases at J, leaving 7 bases unmatched. The germline CDR1 and CDR2 sequences are SGHTA and FQGNSA. The CDR3 loop is CASSVLAGGRDEQFF. The CDR3 nucleotides read TGTGCCAGCAGCGTACTAGCGGGGGGACGCGATGAGCAGTTCTTC.

The chain carries TRBV7-6 and TRBJ1-3; D is uncertain. The V end lost 3 bases, the J end lost 2 bases, and 11 bases lay between the germline ends. Germline CDR1 SGHVS, CDR2 FNYEAQ. The CDR3 has 15 residues. For the CDR3, the DNA is TGTGCCAGCAGCTTGACGGTCAACCCTGGAAACACCATATATTTT. Translation gives CASSLTVNPGNTIYF.

The V gene is TRBV4-1, the J gene TRBJ1-5, with D tentatively TRBD1 (5 bases). V was cut by 2 bases and J by 5 bases, with 13 bases left in between. The CDR3 is 15 amino acids. Per germline, CDR1 MGHRA and CDR2 YSYEKL. CDR3 sequence reads: CASSQSKTAYQPQHF. Here the CDR3 DNA reads TGCGCCAGCAGCCAATCAAAGACAGCCTATCAGCCCCAGCATTTT.

The rearrangement joins TRBV30 to TRBJ1-6; TRBD1 matches at 7 bases. The CDR3 is 15 residues long. Germline lookup yields CDR1 GTSNPN and CDR2 SVGIG (reference sequence). The ends lost 1 base at V and 7 bases at J; junction bases unmatched: 7. The CDR3 DNA reads as TGTGCCTGGAGTGCCACCGGGACAGCGAATTCACCCCTCCACTTT. Its translation is CAWSATGTANSPLHF.

The rearrangement joins TRBV19 to TRBJ1-1; D remains ambiguous. CDR3 size: 14 residues. V lost 5 bases and J 4 bases, leaving 14 bases between the germline ends. The germline CDR1 and CDR2 sequences are LNHDA and SQIVND (reference sequence). The CDR3: CASSPRPGSTEAFF. Written as DNA, the CDR3 is TGTGCCAGTAGTCCTCGGCCGGGGTCCACTGAAGCTTTCTTT.

The gene calls are TRBV7-8 and TRBJ2-2, with 12 bases fitting TRBD2. With V trimmed by 1 base and J by 0 bases, 6 bases remained unmatched. The CDR3 is 19 residues long. Germline assignment: CDR1 SGHVS and CDR2 FQNEAQ. This CDR3 is CASSLVRLAGGPNTGELFF. The DNA of the CDR3 is TGTGCCAGCAGCTTAGTACGGCTAGCGGGGGGGCCGAACACCGGGGAGCTGTTTTTT.

The V call is TRBV4-3, the J call TRBJ2-7; D gene unclear. Germline V gives CDR1 LGHNA, CDR2 YSLEER. V was cut by 1 base and J by 3 bases, with 13 bases left in between. The CDR3 spans 15 residues. CDR3 DNA: TGCGCCAGCAGCCAAGCGACGGGCACTTACTACGAGCAGTACTTC. It codes for CASSQATGTYYEQYF.

This chain connects TRBV2 to TRBJ1-3, with 7 bases identical to TRBD1. The V and J ends lost 7 bases and 4 bases, in that order; junction bases with no gene match: 4. The V gene's germline CDR1 is SNHLY and CDR2 FYNNEI. The CDR3 runs 13 residues. CDR3 residues: CASIDREGNTIYF. The CDR3 DNA reads as TGTGCCAGCATAGACAGGGAAGGAAACACCATATATTTT.